This T cell receptor beta chain derives from a study of cytomegalovirus exposure and HLA in healthy donors. The sample holds one count of this clone. The J segment lost 8 bases and the V segment lost 5 bases, leaving 6 bases of the junction unmatched. The CDR3 sequence is 14 residues long. Germline-derived CDR1 and CDR2 are SGHVS and FNYEAQ. Both 60 Vbeta primers and 13 Jbeta primers went into the PCR. The repertoire was sequenced with immunoSEQ multiplex PCR; TCRdb's copy has only in-frame clones and lacks some. The table records 73,000 or so clones, around 81% of them present only once. Sequencing was performed on PBMCs. The clonotype was recovered from a man aged 45 to 65 in good health and CMV-seronegative. V and J are TRBV7-6 and TRBJ1-2; 12 bases match TRBD1. Written as DNA, the CDR3 is TGTGCCAGCAGCCCAACCGGGACAGGGGGCGGCTACACCTTC. Protein: CASSPTGTGGGYTF.